This TCR beta chain was recorded in a study of cytomegalovirus exposure and HLA in healthy donors. Study in general: Among the 370 or so donors who were genotyped, 81% fell in the genetic ancestry cluster that is associated with self-reported Caucasian donors.

Trimming pared 2 bases from V and 7 bases from J, leaving 8 bases between. From germline, CDR1 is LNHDA and CDR2 SQIVND (reference sequence). The CDR3 runs to 12 residues. PCR involved 60 Vbeta and 13 Jbeta primers. The assay was immunoSEQ multiplex PCR, and TCRdb's table has in-frame clones only and misses some. The table shows approximately 120,000 clones, with more than 60% occurring only once. The chain is built from TRBV19 and TRBJ1-2; D not resolved. Input material: PBMCs. The sequence was collected from a man aged 30-40 years in good health and CMV-seronegative. This CDR3 reads CASSIQARGYTF. CDR3 DNA: TGTGCCAGTAGTATACAGGCTCGTGGCTACACCTTC.